This T cell receptor beta chain came from a study of CD8+ T cells in alopecia areata. Study results and limitations: Clarity of TCR sharing across patients fell short of that in mice, possibly HLA-related. Scalp sample sequencing also detects resident alphabeta T cells of normal skin. Affected scalp, especially in alopecia totalis/universalis, had a higher clonality than normal scalp did.

The sequencing template was cDNA reverse transcribed from extracted RNA. Assay used: immunoSEQ multiplex PCR; TCRdb lists only in-frame clones, some missing. The profile shows around 210,000 clones, just over 55% of them singletons. This clone showed up just a few times. What it recognizes is unknown. This clonotype originated in a human donor in good health. The sample consisted of CD8+ T cells sorted from blood.

The CDR3 here is CASSDGGEGHYGYTF. For the CDR3, the DNA is TGTGCCAGCAGTGACGGGGGCGAAGGACACTATGGCTACACCTTC. The chain links TRBV6-1 to TRBJ1-2; D possibly corresponds to TRBD1 (6 bases). CDR1 is MNHNS, CDR2 SASEGT, per germline. V was pared by 3 bases and J by 3 bases, with 14 bases between. The CDR3 extends over 15 amino acids.